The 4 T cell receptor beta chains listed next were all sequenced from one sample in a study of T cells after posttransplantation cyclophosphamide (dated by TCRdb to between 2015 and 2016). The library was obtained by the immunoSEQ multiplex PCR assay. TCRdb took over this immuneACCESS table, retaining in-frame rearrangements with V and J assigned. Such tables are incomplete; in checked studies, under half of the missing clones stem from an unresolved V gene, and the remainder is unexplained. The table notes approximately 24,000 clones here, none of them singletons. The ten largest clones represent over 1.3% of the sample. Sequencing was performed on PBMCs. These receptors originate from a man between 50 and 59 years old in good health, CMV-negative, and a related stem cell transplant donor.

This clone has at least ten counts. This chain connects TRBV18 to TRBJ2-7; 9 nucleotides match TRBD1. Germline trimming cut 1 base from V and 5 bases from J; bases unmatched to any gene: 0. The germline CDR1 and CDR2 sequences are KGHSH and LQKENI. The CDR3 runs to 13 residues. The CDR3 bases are TGTGCCAGCTCACCACGACAGGGGGACGAGCAGTACTTC. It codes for CASSPRQGDEQYF.

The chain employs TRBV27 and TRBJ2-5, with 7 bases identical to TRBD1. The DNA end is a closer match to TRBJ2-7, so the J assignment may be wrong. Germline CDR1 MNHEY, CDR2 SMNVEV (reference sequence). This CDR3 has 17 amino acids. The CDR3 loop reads CASRPQSRPGTVYEQYF. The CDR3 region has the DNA TGTGCCAGCAGACCACAGAGCCGGCCCGGGACAGTCTACGAGCAGTACTTC.

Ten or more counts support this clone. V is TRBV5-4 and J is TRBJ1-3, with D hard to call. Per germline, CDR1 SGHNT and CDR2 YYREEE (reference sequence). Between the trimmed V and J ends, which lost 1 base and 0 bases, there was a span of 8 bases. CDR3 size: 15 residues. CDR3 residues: CASSLSVRSGNTIYF. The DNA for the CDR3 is TGTGCCAGCAGCTTGTCGGTCCGCTCTGGAAACACCATATATTTT.

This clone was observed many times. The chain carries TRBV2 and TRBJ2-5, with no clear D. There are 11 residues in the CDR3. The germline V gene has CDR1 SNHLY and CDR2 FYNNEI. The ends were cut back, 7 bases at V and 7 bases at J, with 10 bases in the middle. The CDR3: CASIGSWTQYF. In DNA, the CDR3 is TGTGCCAGCATCGGGTCGTGGACCCAGTACTTC.